The rows below give T cell receptor beta chains drawn from one sample of a study of shared clonotypes between healthy human individuals. The repertoire was sequenced with immunoSEQ multiplex PCR; TCRdb's copy has only in-frame clones and lacks some. The repertoire consists of 640,000 or so clones, with 55% to 75% occurring once and the leading ten covering roughly 1.8%. Sequencing used memory CD4+ T cells sorted from blood. The receptors stem from a woman younger than 45 in good health. The CDR3 runs from the conserved cysteine through the conserved F or W. Fields, in order: V gene, D gene, J gene, clone size, CDR3 DNA, CDR3 protein. The D gene is left open where the match is weak. The size of a clone is reported for some rows only, either as once, few or many, or as a class for expanded clones.

>TRBV28|TRBD1|TRBJ1-4|.
TGTGCCAGCTCCTCCGGGACAGTTAATGAAAAACTGTTTTTT
CASSSGTVNEKLFF
>TRBV28|.|TRBJ2-7|.
TGTGCCAGCAGTCTCAAACTCACCCCGAGCTACGAGCAGTACTTC
CASSLKLTPSYEQYF
>TRBV5-6|.|TRBJ2-3|.
TGTGCCAGCAGCCCGCTAGGGGCCTCTAGCACAGATACGCAGTATTTT
CASSPLGASSTDTQYF
>TRBV2|TRBD2|TRBJ2-1|.
TGTGCCAGCAGTGGAGGGACTAGCGGGAGAGAGAAGACCGCCGGTCGGGGTGAGCAGTTCTTC
CASSGGTSGREKTAGRGEQFF
>TRBV18|.|TRBJ1-3|.
TGTGCCAGCTCACCACAGGGGAATTCTGGAAACACCATATATTTT
CASSPQGNSGNTIYF
>TRBV1|.|TRBJ2-7|.
TGCACCAGCAGCCAAGATCGAGGGTGGGCCTACTACGAGCAGTACTTC
CTSSQDRGWAYYEQYF
>TRBV11-2|TRBD2|TRBJ2-1|.
TGTGCCAGCAGTGGATGGGAGGGGAGCAATGAGCAGTTCTTC
CASSGWEGSNEQFF
>TRBV10-2|TRBD2|TRBJ2-7|.
TGCGCCAGCAGGACCCTAGCGGGAGGTTCCTACGAGCAGTACTTC
CASRTLAGGSYEQYF
>TRBV28|TRBD1|TRBJ1-5|.
TGTGCCAGCAGTTTTAAGGGGGCTCGCAATCAGCCCCAGCATTTT
CASSFKGARNQPQHF
>TRBV10-3|.|TRBJ1-1|many
TGTGCCATCAGTGAAATTTCTGGCATGAACACTGAAGCTTTCTTT
CAISEISGMNTEAFF
>TRBV5-1|TRBD1|TRBJ2-2|.
TGCGCCAGCAGCGCGACAGGGTACACGAACACCGGGGAGCTGTTTTTT
CASSATGYTNTGELFF
>TRBV7-2|TRBD1|TRBJ2-7|.
TGTGCCAGCAGCCCCAGACAGGGGGCCTACGAGCAGTACTTC
CASSPRQGAYEQYF
>TRBV28|TRBD1|TRBJ1-3|.
TGTGCCAGCAGTGGGGACAGGCGCCGCTCTGGAAACACCATATATTTT
CASSGDRRRSGNTIYF
>TRBV14|TRBD2|TRBJ2-1|.
TGTGCCAGCAGCCAAGATATGATGTACGGGAGGGCCTTCAATGAGCAGTTCTTC
CASSQDMMYGRAFNEQFF
>TRBV6-1|.|TRBJ2-5|few
TGTGCCAGCAGTGTTAGCGGAGCACAAGAGACCCAGTACTTC
CASSVSGAQETQYF
>TRBV5-1|TRBD2|TRBJ2-7|.
TGCGCCAGCAGCCCTGGGACTAGCGGCGTTGAGCAGTACTTC
CASSPGTSGVEQYF
>TRBV5-1|TRBD1|TRBJ1-4|.
TGCGCCAGCAGGCAGGGGGCTGGAACTAATGAAAAACTGTTTTTT
CASRQGAGTNEKLFF